The subject of this entry is one TCR beta chain. This clone has only one observation. Its target antigen remains unknown. Per-base qualities were not stored, and no clone one base away is much larger. The data are from a study of PD-1 blockade in mismatch repair-deficient tumors (TCRdb year 2017). For the study in its entirety: Between September 2013 and 2016, the trial enrolled roughly 86 consecutive patients with roughly eleven types of mismatch repair-deficient cancer, all of whom had received prior treatment and were progressing. Tumor-associated T cell clones were tracked in the peripheral blood of patients responding to PD-1 blockade by deep sequencing of TCR CDR3 regions. The paper as a whole reports these results and caveats: Rapid expansion after pembrolizumab followed by contraction, generally before radiologic responses, was shown by tumor-resident clones, which were often undetectable in blood before treatment.

The method was the immunoSEQ multiplex PCR assay. The immuneACCESS repertoire file appears here via TCRdb, limited to in-frame rearrangements. These files lack a portion of the clones; in checked studies, under half of the deficit traces to unresolved V genes, and the cause of the others is not known. The sample table lists over 15,000 clones, roughly 80% of them with a count of one. The top ten constitute 17% of the sample. The meaning of the sample's time point label: peripheral blood before pembrolizumab. For every enrolled patient, mismatch repair deficiency was confirmed by either polymerase chain reaction or immunohistochemistry. TCR sequencing was performed for a few patients who responded to pembrolizumab therapy. In the phase II trial, pembrolizumab PD-1 blockade was tested prospectively in advanced mismatch repair-deficient cancers, no matter which tissue of origin the cancers came from. Peripheral blood T cell samples were gathered serially, both before PD-1 blockade started and at multiple time points afterward. The timing of each blood sample was reported as weeks after the first dose of pembrolizumab.

This receptor was taken from an adult with mismatch repair-deficient cancer. Sequenced material: PBMCs, taken before pembrolizumab treatment.

The DNA sequence is given as TGTGCCAGTAGTATCGACACATCCTATGGCTACACCTTC. The resulting protein is CASSIDTSYGYTF. The rearranged segments are TRBV19 and TRBJ1-2; too little of a D gene remains to name it. Looking up the germline V gene (reference sequence) yields CDR1 LNHDA and CDR2 SQIVND. Its CDR3 holds 13 amino acids, cysteine through phenylalanine. Only CDR3 DNA is held: 39 bases, read in frame from base 1. V drops 3 bases and J drops 4 bases, leaving 9 bases in between.